A selection of T cell receptor beta chains follows, all from one sample in a study of T cells in Graves' hyperthyroidism and ophthalmopathy. TCRdb processed the multiplex PCR reads anew with MiXCR; each CDR3 protein has one entry. Of some 360,000 distinct CDR3 sequences listed, 14% are singletons. Sequencing was performed on blood. The receptors derive from a woman between 55 and 75 years old with Graves' hyperthyroidism. CDR3s include the opening cysteine and the closing phenylalanine or tryptophan. D genes are given only for firm matches. Rows give clone size only sometimes, using once, few, many, or a class for an expanded clone.

clone_size: many; d_call: TRBD2; j_call: TRBJ2-1; v_call: TRBV12-3/TRBV12-4; cdr3_nt: TGTGCCAGCAGCCGACGGGGCAGGAGGCTCGGACTAGCGGGCTACAATGAGCAGTTCTTC; cdr3_aa: CASSRRGRRLGLAGYNEQFF
clone_size: many; d_call: .; j_call: TRBJ1-2; v_call: TRBV7-2; cdr3_nt: TGTGCCAGCAGCCGGGACGCCACCTTC; cdr3_aa: CASSRDATF
clone_size: .; d_call: .; j_call: TRBJ2-6; v_call: TRBV28; cdr3_nt: TGTGGGACCTCTTCTGGGGCCAACGTCCTGACTTTC; cdr3_aa: CGTSSGANVLTF
clone_size: many; d_call: TRBD2; j_call: TRBJ2-7; v_call: TRBV30; cdr3_nt: TGTGCCTGGAAGCCTTGGACTAGTTCATACGAGCAGTACTTC; cdr3_aa: CAWKPWTSSYEQYF
clone_size: .; d_call: TRBD2; j_call: TRBJ2-5; v_call: TRBV7-9; cdr3_nt: TGTGCCAGCAGACGAGCTAGCGGGAGGGAAGAGACCCAGTACTTC; cdr3_aa: CASRRASGREETQYF
clone_size: .; d_call: TRBD2; j_call: TRBJ2-1; v_call: TRBV20-1; cdr3_nt: TGCAGTGCTAAGACCGGGACTAGCGGGAGCAATGAGCAGTTCTTC; cdr3_aa: CSAKTGTSGSNEQFF
clone_size: .; d_call: TRBD2; j_call: TRBJ2-6; v_call: TRBV19; cdr3_nt: TGTGCCAGTAGTATTGTGACTAGCTATGGGGCCAACGTCCTGACTTTC; cdr3_aa: CASSIVTSYGANVLTF
clone_size: .; d_call: .; j_call: TRBJ2-2; v_call: TRBV6-1; cdr3_nt: TGTGCCAGCAGCCACGGAGTGAACACCGGGGAGCTGTTTTTT; cdr3_aa: CASSHGVNTGELFF
clone_size: many; d_call: .; j_call: TRBJ2-5; v_call: TRBV7-9; cdr3_nt: TGTGCCAGCAGCTTTCGGGCAGGGATGGCAGAGACCCAGTACTTC; cdr3_aa: CASSFRAGMAETQYF
clone_size: .; d_call: TRBD2; j_call: TRBJ2-1; v_call: TRBV7-9; cdr3_nt: TGTGCCAGCATCTCTGGAGCGACTAGCCCCTACAATGAGCAGTTCTTC; cdr3_aa: CASISGATSPYNEQFF
clone_size: many; d_call: TRBD2; j_call: TRBJ2-1; v_call: TRBV5-1; cdr3_nt: TGCGCCAGCAGGGGAGCGGGAGTACGGAGTAATGAGCAGTTCTTC; cdr3_aa: CASRGAGVRSNEQFF
clone_size: many; d_call: TRBD2; j_call: TRBJ2-5; v_call: TRBV12-3/TRBV12-4; cdr3_nt: TGTGCCAGCACCACAGCGGGAAGAGAGACCCAGTACTTC; cdr3_aa: CASTTAGRETQYF
clone_size: many; d_call: TRBD1; j_call: TRBJ2-3; v_call: TRBV6-1; cdr3_nt: TGTGCCAGCAGTGTCGGACAGGGAACCCCCACAGATACGCAGTATTTT; cdr3_aa: CASSVGQGTPTDTQYF
clone_size: few; d_call: .; j_call: TRBJ2-7; v_call: TRBV15; cdr3_nt: TGTGCCACCAGCAGAGCTTCAGGGCATACCTACGAGCAGTACTTC; cdr3_aa: CATSRASGHTYEQYF
clone_size: many; d_call: TRBD1; j_call: TRBJ1-2; v_call: TRBV20-1; cdr3_nt: TGCAGTGCTCCGGGGACAGCGAATTATGGCTACACCTTC; cdr3_aa: CSAPGTANYGYTF
clone_size: .; d_call: .; j_call: TRBJ1-5; v_call: TRBV24-1; cdr3_nt: TGTGCCACCAGTACAGGGAGTCAGCCCCAGCATTTT; cdr3_aa: CATSTGSQPQHF
clone_size: .; d_call: .; j_call: TRBJ1-6; v_call: TRBV18; cdr3_nt: TGTGCCAGCTCACCGACAGAAAATAATTCACCCCTCCACTTT; cdr3_aa: CASSPTENNSPLHF
clone_size: many; d_call: .; j_call: TRBJ2-1; v_call: TRBV11-3; cdr3_nt: TGTGCCAGCAGCTTAGACCAGGGCTCCTACAATGAGCAGTTCTTC; cdr3_aa: CASSLDQGSYNEQFF
clone_size: .; d_call: .; j_call: TRBJ1-5; v_call: TRBV19; cdr3_nt: TGTGCCAGTAGTATAGTCCTATCGGATCAGCCCCAGCATTTT; cdr3_aa: CASSIVLSDQPQHF